A single sample is the source of the 3 T cell receptor beta chains below, sequenced in a study of human CD8 memory T cell subsets. A UMI-labeled 5' RACE approach was the method that produced the TCR beta libraries. Following a re-call of the 5' RACE reads, TCRdb has one entry per CDR3 protein and lacks DNA. Its listing shows 15,000 to 20,000 distinct CDR3 sequences. Material: CD8+ stem-like memory T cells (TSCM and TCM) sorted from PBMCs. This sample's subset: stem-like memory CD8 T cells (TSTEM), CCR7+ PD-1- TIGIT-. These receptors were obtained from a human donor in good health.

This rearrangement joins TRBV7-6 to TRBJ1-4; TCRdb names TRBD1, which stays unverified in the absence of DNA. This CDR3 region has 13 residues. Germline CDR1 and CDR2: SGHVS and FNYEAQ. The CDR3 sequence is CASSIDRDEKLFF.

The rearrangement uses TRBV2 and TRBJ2-2. CDR3 length: 14 residues. The germline V gene has CDR1 SNHLY and CDR2 FYNNEI. Here the CDR3 reads CASSEEGSTGELFF.

V is TRBV6-5 and J is TRBJ1-5. The CDR3 has 13 residues. CDR1 and CDR2 from the germline V gene are MNHEY and SVGAGI. The CDR3 is CASSSEGWQPQHF.